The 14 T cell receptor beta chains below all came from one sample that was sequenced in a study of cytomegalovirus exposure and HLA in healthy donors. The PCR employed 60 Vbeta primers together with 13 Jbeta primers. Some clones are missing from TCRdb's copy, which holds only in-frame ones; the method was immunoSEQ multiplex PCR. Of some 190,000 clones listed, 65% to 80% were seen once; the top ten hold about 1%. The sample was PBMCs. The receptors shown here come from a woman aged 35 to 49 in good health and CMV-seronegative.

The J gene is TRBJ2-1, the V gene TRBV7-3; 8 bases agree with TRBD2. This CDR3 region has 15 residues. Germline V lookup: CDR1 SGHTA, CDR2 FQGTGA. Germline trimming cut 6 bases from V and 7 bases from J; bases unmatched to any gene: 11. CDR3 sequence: CASRTAGVWWNEQFF. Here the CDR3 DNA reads TGTGCCAGCAGGACAGCGGGAGTGTGGTGGAATGAGCAGTTCTTC.

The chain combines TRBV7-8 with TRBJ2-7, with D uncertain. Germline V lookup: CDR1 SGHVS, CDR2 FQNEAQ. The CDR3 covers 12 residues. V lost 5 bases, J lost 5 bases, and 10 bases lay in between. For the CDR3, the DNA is TGTGCCAGCAGCCTCGAGTTGCACGAGCAGTACTTC. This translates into CASSLELHEQYF.

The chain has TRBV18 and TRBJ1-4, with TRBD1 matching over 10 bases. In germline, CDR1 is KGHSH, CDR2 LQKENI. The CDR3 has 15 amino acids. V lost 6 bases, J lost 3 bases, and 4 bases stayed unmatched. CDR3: CASSRDRGANEKLFF. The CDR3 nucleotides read TGTGCCAGCTCCCGGGACAGGGGAGCTAATGAAAAACTGTTTTTT.

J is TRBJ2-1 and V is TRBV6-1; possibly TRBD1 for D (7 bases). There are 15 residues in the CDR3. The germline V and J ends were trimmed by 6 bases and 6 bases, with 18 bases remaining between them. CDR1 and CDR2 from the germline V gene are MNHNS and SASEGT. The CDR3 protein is CASSRQGTGGNEQFF. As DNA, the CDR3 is TGTGCCAGCAGCCGACAGGGTACCGGGGGCAATGAGCAGTTCTTC.

The CDR3 spells CASTILGGSTDTQYF. DNA for the CDR3: TGTGCCAGTACCATATTGGGAGGGAGCACAGATACGCAGTATTTT. The chain joins TRBV19 to TRBJ2-3; 7 nucleotides line up with TRBD2. The J segment lost 0 bases and the V segment lost 7 bases, leaving 7 bases of the junction unmatched. From germline, CDR1 is LNHDA and CDR2 SQIVND (reference sequence). This CDR3 region has 15 residues.

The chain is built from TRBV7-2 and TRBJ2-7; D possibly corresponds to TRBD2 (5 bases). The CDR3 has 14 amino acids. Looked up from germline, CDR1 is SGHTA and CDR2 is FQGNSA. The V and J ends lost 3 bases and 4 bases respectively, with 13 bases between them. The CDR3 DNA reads TGTGCCAGCAGCTTCACGGGCGGGCCATACGAGCAGTACTTC. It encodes CASSFTGGPYEQYF.

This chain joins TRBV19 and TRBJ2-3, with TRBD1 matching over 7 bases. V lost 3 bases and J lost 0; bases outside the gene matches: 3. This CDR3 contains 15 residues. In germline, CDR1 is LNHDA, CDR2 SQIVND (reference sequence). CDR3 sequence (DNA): TGTGCCAGTAGTATCGACAGGGCTAGCACAGATACGCAGTATTTT. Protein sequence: CASSIDRASTDTQYF.

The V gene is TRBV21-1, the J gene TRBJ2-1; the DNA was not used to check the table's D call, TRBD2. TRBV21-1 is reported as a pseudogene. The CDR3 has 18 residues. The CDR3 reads CASSKGLAGGLHAHEQFF. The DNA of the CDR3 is TGTGCCAGCAGCAAAGGCCTAGCGGGAGGGCTCCATGCGCATGAGCAGTTCTTC.

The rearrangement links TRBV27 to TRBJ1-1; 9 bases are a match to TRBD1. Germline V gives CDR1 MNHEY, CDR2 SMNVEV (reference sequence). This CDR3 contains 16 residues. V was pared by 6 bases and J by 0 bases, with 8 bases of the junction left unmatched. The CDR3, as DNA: TGTGCCAGCAGCTCAGCGTGGGACAGGGTGAACACTGAAGCTTTCTTT. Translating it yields CASSSAWDRVNTEAFF.

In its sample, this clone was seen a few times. CDR3 sequence: CASTFGWGQAEAFF. CDR3 bases: TGTGCCAGCACCTTCGGTTGGGGGCAGGCCGAGGCTTTCTTT. The chain combines TRBV7-2 with TRBJ1-1; tentative D call: TRBD1 (6 bases). CDR3 size: 14 residues. Germline CDR1 and CDR2: SGHTA and FQGNSA. V shed 7 bases and J shed 11 bases, with 23 bases lying between them.

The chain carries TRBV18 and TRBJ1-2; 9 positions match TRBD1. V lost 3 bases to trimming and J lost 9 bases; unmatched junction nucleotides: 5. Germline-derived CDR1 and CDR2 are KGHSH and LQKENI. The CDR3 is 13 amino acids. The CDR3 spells CASSPDRGGRYTF. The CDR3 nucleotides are TGTGCCAGCTCACCGGACAGGGGAGGACGCTACACCTTC.

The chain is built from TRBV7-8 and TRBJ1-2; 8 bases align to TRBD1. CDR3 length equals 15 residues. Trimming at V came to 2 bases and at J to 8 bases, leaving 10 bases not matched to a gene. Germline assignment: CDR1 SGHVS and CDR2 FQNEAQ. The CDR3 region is CASSLRQGQDGGYTF. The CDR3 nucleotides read TGTGCCAGCAGCTTACGACAGGGACAGGACGGGGGCTACACCTTC.

The CDR3: CASSLPVNTEAFF. The CDR3 bases are TGTGCCAGCAGCTTACCGGTGAACACTGAAGCTTTCTTT. The chain has TRBV7-9 and TRBJ1-1; D gene ambiguous. Germline V lookup: CDR1 SEHNR, CDR2 FQNEAQ (reference sequence). V lost 2 bases to trimming and J lost 0 bases, with 4 bases between them. This CDR3 region has 13 residues.

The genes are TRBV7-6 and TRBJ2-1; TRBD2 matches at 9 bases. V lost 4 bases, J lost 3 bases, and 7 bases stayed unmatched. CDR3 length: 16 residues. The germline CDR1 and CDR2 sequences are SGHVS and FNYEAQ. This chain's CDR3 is CASSSNGGGGYNEQFF. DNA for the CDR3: TGTGCCAGCAGCTCCAACGGCGGGGGGGGCTACAATGAGCAGTTCTTC.